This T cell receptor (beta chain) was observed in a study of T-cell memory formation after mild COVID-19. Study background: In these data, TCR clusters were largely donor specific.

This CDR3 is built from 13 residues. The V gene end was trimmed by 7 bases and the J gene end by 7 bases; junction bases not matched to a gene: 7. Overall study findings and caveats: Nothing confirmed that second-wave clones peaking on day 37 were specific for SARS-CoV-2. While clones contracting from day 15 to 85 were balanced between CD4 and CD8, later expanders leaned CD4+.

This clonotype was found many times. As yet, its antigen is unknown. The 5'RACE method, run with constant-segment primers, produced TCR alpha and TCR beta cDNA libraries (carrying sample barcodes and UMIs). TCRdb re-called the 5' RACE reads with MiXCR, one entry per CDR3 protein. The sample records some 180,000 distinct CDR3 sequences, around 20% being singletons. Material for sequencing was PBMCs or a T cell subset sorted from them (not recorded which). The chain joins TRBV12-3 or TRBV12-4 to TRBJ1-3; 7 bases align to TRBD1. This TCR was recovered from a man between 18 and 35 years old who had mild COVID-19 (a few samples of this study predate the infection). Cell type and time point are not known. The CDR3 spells CASKQGRLNTIYF. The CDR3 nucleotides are TGTGCCAGCAAACAGGGGAGGTTGAACACCATATATTTT.